One sample yielded the 16 T cell receptor beta chains listed below, sequenced in a study of T cell responses to AZD1222 COVID-19 vaccine. Sequencing was performed with immunoSEQ multiplex PCR; in TCRdb, only in-frame clones are kept and a portion is missing. In the table there are roughly 120,000 clones, about 92% of which are singletons. This specimen was peripheral blood, taken 28 days after the second AZD1222 dose. The receptor set was obtained from an adult who received the AZD1222 COVID-19 vaccine.

V and J are TRBV7-9 and TRBJ2-3, with TRBD2 matching 8 bases. The CDR3 is 17 residues long. Germline CDR1 reads SEHNR; CDR2 reads FQNEAQ (reference sequence). J lost 0 bases, V lost 2 bases, and 7 bases had no gene match. The chain's CDR3 is CASSLPSASGSTDTQYF. As DNA, the CDR3 is TGTGCCAGCAGCTTACCCTCCGCTAGCGGGAGCACAGATACGCAGTATTTT.

In its sample, this clone was seen a few times. CDR3 amino acids: CASSLDGGAGYTF. The CDR3, as DNA: TGCGCCAGCAGCTTGGACGGAGGGGCTGGCTACACCTTC. V usage is TRBV5-1 and J usage is TRBJ1-2; possibly TRBD1 for D (5 bases). This CDR3 is built from 13 residues. The germline CDR1 and CDR2 sequences are SGHRS and YFSETQ. Trimming left V 0 bases short and J 7 bases short, with 10 bases between.

V is TRBV2 and J is TRBJ1-2; D unclear. This CDR3 is 11 amino acids long. The V end lost 8 bases, the J end lost 3 bases, and 7 bases lay between the germline ends. Germline lookup yields CDR1 SNHLY and CDR2 FYNNEI. CDR3 coding DNA: TGTGCCAGCGGCGGTGACTATGGCTACACCTTC. Its translation: CASGGDYGYTF.

The rearrangement links TRBV5-4 to TRBJ2-3; no clear D. Germline V CDR1 and CDR2: SGHNT, YYREEE (reference sequence). Deletions cut 4 bases from V and 1 base from J, with 7 bases between. The CDR3 covers 13 residues. CDR3 nucleotide sequence: TGTGCCAGCAGCGCTCGGGGCACAGATACGCAGTATTTT. Its translation is CASSARGTDTQYF.

V gene TRBV12-3 or TRBV12-4 combines with J gene TRBJ2-6; D is unclear. The CDR3 consists of 13 residues. The ends were cut back, 9 bases at V and 1 base at J, with 7 bases in the middle. CDR3 sequence reads: CASRLSGANVLTF. Written as DNA, the CDR3 is TGTGCCAGTAGGCTATCTGGGGCCAACGTCCTGACTTTC.

As DNA, the CDR3 is TGTGCCAGCAGCCAAGATCCTGGTGAGCAGTTCTTC. Residues: CASSQDPGEQFF. The chain joins TRBV14 to TRBJ2-1; D remains unclear. V shed 0 bases and J shed 9 bases, with 6 bases lying between them. This CDR3 spans 12 amino acids. Germline CDR1 SGHDN, CDR2 FVKESK.

This chain uses TRBV28 with TRBJ1-2; 7 bases fit TRBD1. The V gene's germline CDR1 is MDHEN and CDR2 SYDVKM. V lost 7 bases to trimming and J lost 7 bases; unmatched junction nucleotides: 9. This CDR3 comprises 13 residues. The chain's CDR3 is CASTLGQRSGYTF. CDR3 in DNA: TGTGCCAGCACCTTGGGACAGAGGTCTGGCTACACCTTC.

This chain links TRBV6-1 with TRBJ2-1; D may be TRBD1 or TRBD2 (5 bases each). Trimming stripped 2 bases from V and 6 bases from J, with 8 bases between. CDR1 is MNHNS and CDR2 is SASEGT in the germline V gene. The CDR3 spans 13 residues. The CDR3 protein is CASSEWGSNEQFF. DNA of the CDR3: TGTGCCAGCAGTGAATGGGGGAGCAATGAGCAGTTCTTC.

This chain joins TRBV18 and TRBJ1-5; D is possibly TRBD1 (5 bases). V was shortened by 2 bases and J by 3 bases, with 8 bases between the two germline ends. The CDR3 contains 14 residues. Germline V gene data show CDR1 as KGHSH and CDR2 as LQKENI. The CDR3 DNA reads TGTGCCAGCTCACCAGGGGCAGTCAATCAGCCCCAGCATTTT. Translated, it gives CASSPGAVNQPQHF.

The rearrangement joins TRBV6-5 to TRBJ2-3; D may be TRBD1 or TRBD2 (6 bases each). V lost 2 bases and J lost 3, with 12 bases in between. Germline V lookup: CDR1 MNHEY, CDR2 SVGAGI. The CDR3 runs to 15 residues. For the CDR3, the DNA is TGTGCCAGCAGTTACGAGGGGGGTGGGACAGATACGCAGTATTTT. It codes for CASSYEGGGTDTQYF.

V is TRBV6-5 and J is TRBJ2-5, with TRBD2 matching over 9 bases. Germline assignment: CDR1 MNHEY and CDR2 SVGAGI. The CDR3 has 15 residues. The junction had 8 bases not matched to a gene; V was cut back by 6 bases and J by 3 bases. CDR3 amino acids: CASSYRLADKETQYF. In DNA form, the CDR3 reads TGTGCCAGCAGCTACAGACTAGCGGATAAAGAGACCCAGTACTTC.

The chain uses TRBV20-1 and TRBJ1-2, with TRBD1 identical over 10 bases. The germline gives CDR1 DFQATT, CDR2 SNEGSKA (reference sequence). The CDR3 spans 20 residues. V shed 3 bases and J 4 bases; nucleotides not matched to a gene: 23. In DNA, the CDR3 is TGCAGTGCTAGTGGGACAGGGGAATTAGTTCCCGATGGCGGGATCTATGGCTACACCTTC. The encoded protein is CSASGTGELVPDGGIYGYTF.

This clone was counted a single time. The gene calls are TRBV19 and TRBJ2-2, with TRBD1 identical over 7 bases. This CDR3 is built from 16 residues. The V and J ends lost 4 bases and 1 base, in that order; junction bases with no gene match: 6. CDR1 and CDR2 from the germline V gene are LNHDA and SQIVND (reference sequence). The CDR3 reads CASSRGWTGNTGELFF. CDR3 coding DNA: TGTGCCAGTAGTAGAGGGTGGACAGGGAACACCGGGGAGCTGTTTTTT.

V gene TRBV10-3 combines with J gene TRBJ2-7, with 9 bases that match TRBD2. The germline V gene encodes CDR1 ENHRY and CDR2 SYGVKD. J was trimmed by 6 bases and V by 7 bases; bases with no gene match: 7. This CDR3 spans 13 amino acids. CDR3 amino acids: CAIKASGDGEQYF. The CDR3 DNA follows: TGTGCCATCAAGGCTAGCGGGGACGGCGAGCAGTACTTC.

The genes are TRBV19 and TRBJ1-4, with TRBD1 as a possible D gene (5 bases). Trimming removed 9 bases from V and 4 bases from J, with 12 bases in between. The V gene's germline CDR1 is LNHDA and CDR2 SQIVND (reference sequence). The length of the CDR3 is 13 residues. The DNA of the CDR3 is TGTGCCAGCAGGGCAGTTTTTAATGAAAAACTGTTTTTT. Protein sequence: CASRAVFNEKLFF.

The chain carries TRBV7-9 and TRBJ2-5; tentative D call: TRBD2 (5 bases). From germline, CDR1 is SEHNR and CDR2 FQNEAQ (reference sequence). The V gene lost 6 bases and the J gene lost 4 bases, with 24 bases spanning the gap. This CDR3 region has 17 residues. This CDR3 is CASRPRENLPDGETQYF. CDR3 sequence (DNA): TGTGCCAGCAGACCCCGGGAAAATCTTCCCGACGGAGAGACCCAGTACTTC.